These 21 T cell receptor beta chains originate from one sample sequenced in a study of blood T cell repertoires in COVID-19. Measured with immunoSEQ multiplex PCR; TCRdb has only the in-frame clones, and not every one. The table has about 370,000 clones, over 75% seen once. Sequenced material: peripheral blood. These receptors all stem from a woman aged 25 to 39 with COVID-19, enrolled during active disease.

CDR3 loop: CASSQPGTREETQYF. Written as DNA, the CDR3 is TGTGCCAGCAGCCAACCCGGGACAAGAGAAGAGACCCAGTACTTC. The genes are TRBV3-1 (or the pseudogene TRBV3-2) and TRBJ2-5; perhaps TRBD1 as D (6 bases). Germline-derived CDR1 and CDR2 are LGHDT and YNNKEL (reference sequence). This CDR3 is built from 15 residues. V lost 2 bases, J lost 3 bases, and 13 bases lay in between.

This chain uses TRBV12-3 or TRBV12-4 with TRBJ2-7; D is perhaps TRBD2 (5 bases). The CDR3 covers 12 residues. V lost 6 bases to trimming and J lost 7 bases, with 13 bases between them. CDR3: CASSIVPGEQYF. The DNA of the CDR3 is TGTGCCAGCAGCATCGTACCGGGGGAGCAGTACTTC.

The chain couples TRBV7-2 to TRBJ2-7, with 15 bases identical to TRBD2. This CDR3 comprises 13 residues. The V and J ends lost 4 bases and 9 bases, in that order; junction bases with no gene match: 1. Germline CDR1 reads SGHTA; CDR2 reads FQGNSA. CDR3 residues: CASSSGLAGGQYF. CDR3 coding DNA: TGTGCCAGCAGCTCGGGACTAGCGGGAGGGCAGTACTTC. Full variable domain (outside the CDR3, taken from reference TRBV7-2 and TRBJ2-7): GAGVSQSPSNKVTEKGKDVELRCDPISGHTALYWYRQSLGQGLEFLIYFQGNSAPDKSGLPSDRFSAERTGGSVSTLTIQRTQQEDSAVYLCASSSGLAGGQYFGPGTRLTVT.

This clone was recorded a few times. This chain uses TRBV6-5 with TRBJ1-1, with D maybe TRBD1 (6 bases). The CDR3 has 14 amino acids. CDR1 MNHEY and CDR2 SVGAGI come from the germline V gene. Trimming cost V 4 bases and J 6 bases, with 15 bases left between them. The CDR3 nucleotides read TGTGCCAGCAGTTTTCGTGGGGGCGGCGCTGAAGCTTTCTTT. Amino acids: CASSFRGGGAEAFF.

This clone is a singleton in its sample. The chain couples TRBV7-8 to TRBJ2-7; D is possibly TRBD1 (5 bases). The CDR3 contains 14 residues. Between the trimmed V and J ends, which lost 0 bases and 4 bases, there was a span of 10 bases. Germline CDR1 is SGHVS and CDR2 is FQNEAQ. For the CDR3, the DNA is TGTGCCAGCAGCTTAGCCCCGGCAGGGTACGAGCAGTACTTC. Amino acid sequence: CASSLAPAGYEQYF.

The chain carries TRBV5-1 and TRBJ2-4; D not certain. V shed 0 bases and J shed 8 bases, with 12 bases lying between them. The CDR3 runs 14 residues. CDR1 is SGHRS and CDR2 is YFSETQ in the germline V gene. The CDR3 spells CASSLASVVDIQYF. The CDR3 DNA reads as TGCGCCAGCAGCTTGGCCAGCGTTGTGGACATTCAGTACTTC.

This chain links TRBV30 with TRBJ1-1, with a possible D match to TRBD1 (6 bases). CDR3 length equals 15 residues. The germline V gene encodes CDR1 GTSNPN and CDR2 SVGIG (reference sequence). The ends were cut back, 0 bases at V and 1 base at J, with 12 bases in the middle. CDR3 sequence (DNA): TGTGCCTGGAGTGTACTGGGGGCGAGGAACACTGAAGCTTTCTTT. Its translation: CAWSVLGARNTEAFF.

This clone was counted a few times. V usage is TRBV2 and J usage is TRBJ1-1, with D unresolved. CDR3 size: 14 residues. CDR1 and CDR2 (germline): SNHLY, FYNNEI. Trimming took 8 bases from V and 0 from J, leaving 13 bases between them. The CDR3 bases are TGTGCCAGCCGCCCGAGGAAGGTGAACACTGAAGCTTTCTTT. This encodes CASRPRKVNTEAFF.

CDR3 in amino acids: CASSLVHHTGEKLFF. The CDR3 region has the DNA TGTGCCAGCAGCTTAGTTCATCATACGGGAGAAAAACTGTTTTTT. This chain uses TRBV5-6 with TRBJ1-4; no clear D gene. Per the germline V gene, CDR1 is SGHDT and CDR2 is YYEEEE. The CDR3 covers 15 residues. Trimming left V 2 bases short and J 8 bases short, with 16 bases between.

V is TRBV27 and J is TRBJ2-2; the match to TRBD2 covers 10 bases. This CDR3 spans 16 amino acids. V was pared by 2 bases and J by 5 bases, with 5 bases of the junction left unmatched. The germline V gene encodes CDR1 MNHEY and CDR2 SMNVEV (reference sequence). CDR3 nucleotide sequence: TGTGCCAGCAGTTTAGGAACTAGCGGGATTACCGGGGAGCTGTTTTTT. Protein sequence: CASSLGTSGITGELFF.

Note on this clone: Additional DNA sequences in this sample encode the identical CDR3. The V and J genes are TRBV6-5 and TRBJ2-5, with TRBD1 as a possible D gene (6 bases). Deletions cut 2 bases from V and 5 bases from J, with 6 bases between. CDR1 MNHEY and CDR2 SVGAGI come from the germline V gene. The CDR3 loop spans 12 amino acids. The CDR3 sequence is CASSYRGETQYF. The CDR3 DNA follows: TGTGCCAGCAGTTACAGGGGGGAGACCCAGTACTTC.

This clone was detected a few times. The chain recombines TRBV2 with TRBJ1-1; 10 bases match TRBD1. Looked up from germline, CDR1 is SNHLY and CDR2 is FYNNEI. Trimming took 5 bases from V and 5 from J; bases not matched to a gene: 5. The length of the CDR3 is 14 residues. The CDR3 DNA reads TGTGCCAGCAGTAGACAGGGGGCAAGTACTGAAGCTTTCTTT. Amino acids: CASSRQGASTEAFF.

The V and J genes are TRBV4-3 and TRBJ1-5, with unresolved D. Trimming cost V 0 bases and J 7 bases, with 7 bases left between them. Looked up from germline, CDR1 is LGHNA and CDR2 is YSLEER. The CDR3 spans 13 residues. CDR3 sequence reads: CASSQDPQQPQHF. The CDR3 DNA reads TGCGCCAGCAGCCAAGACCCCCAACAGCCCCAGCATTTT.

The chain links TRBV10-1 to TRBJ2-3; 7 bases line up with TRBD1. CDR3 length equals 14 residues. CDR1 WNHNN and CDR2 SYGVQD come from the germline V gene (reference sequence). Trimming at V came to 5 bases and at J to 5 bases, leaving 7 bases not matched to a gene. CDR3 coding DNA: TGCGCCAGCAGTCCCACAGGGGAACTAGATACGCAGTATTTT. The encoded protein is CASSPTGELDTQYF.

The genes are TRBV11-2 and TRBJ2-5, with 8 bases that match TRBD1. Germline V lookup: CDR1 SGHAT, CDR2 FQNNGV. This CDR3 has 15 amino acids. The V and J ends lost 2 bases and 6 bases, in that order; junction bases with no gene match: 8. The CDR3 here is CASSLFLTGEKTQYF. CDR3 nucleotide sequence: TGTGCCAGCAGCTTATTTCTGACAGGGGAAAAGACCCAGTACTTC. Complete variable domain (other parts from reference TRBV11-2 and TRBJ2-5): EAGVAQSPRYKIIEKRQSVAFWCNPISGHATLYWYQQILGQGPKLLIQFQNNGVVDDSQLPKDRFSAERLKGVDSTLKIQPAKLEDSAVYLCASSLFLTGEKTQYFGPGTRLLVL.

The V gene is TRBV3-1 (or the pseudogene TRBV3-2), the J gene TRBJ2-7; D remains ambiguous. With 1 base removed from V and 3 bases from J, the gap between germline ends came to 10 bases. Germline CDR1 and CDR2: LGHDT and YNNKEL (reference sequence). The CDR3 loop spans 14 amino acids. CDR3 in amino acids: CASSQGPTGYEQYF. CDR3 bases: TGTGCCAGCAGCCAAGGCCCCACGGGCTACGAGCAGTACTTC.

The chain recombines TRBV18 with TRBJ2-1; 9 bases match TRBD2. In germline, CDR1 is KGHSH, CDR2 LQKENI. This CDR3 is 15 amino acids long. V lost 3 bases and J lost 4; bases outside the gene matches: 4. The CDR3: CASSPRLAGYNEQFF. In DNA form, the CDR3 reads TGTGCCAGCTCACCCAGGCTAGCGGGGTACAATGAGCAGTTCTTC.

V is TRBV6-2 or TRBV6-3 and J is TRBJ2-1; D perhaps matches TRBD2 (6 bases). The V end lost 5 bases, the J end lost 5 bases, and 16 bases lay between the germline ends. CDR1 is MNHEY and CDR2 is SVGEGT in the germline V gene. CDR3 length: 15 amino acids. The CDR3 DNA reads as TGTGCCAGCAGTCCCGGGACGGGAGACGACAATGAGCAGTTCTTC. This encodes CASSPGTGDDNEQFF.

The V gene is TRBV28, the J gene TRBJ2-1, with D maybe TRBD1 (5 bases). Germline V CDR1 and CDR2: MDHEN, SYDVKM. The ends were cut back, 4 bases at V and 6 bases at J, with 16 bases in the middle. The CDR3 sequence is 15 residues long. The CDR3, as DNA: TGTGCCAGCAGTTCCCCCCCCCTGCAGGGCAATGAGCAGTTCTTC. This sequence encodes CASSSPPLQGNEQFF.

This chain connects TRBV29-1 to TRBJ2-1; D is possibly TRBD2 (5 bases). There are 13 residues in the CDR3. Germline V gene lookup returns CDR1 SQVTM and CDR2 ANQGSEA. V lost 2 bases and J lost 8, with 13 bases in between. The CDR3: CSVETPPRDEQFF. Here the CDR3 DNA reads TGCAGCGTTGAAACCCCACCGAGGGATGAGCAGTTCTTC.

The chain has TRBV5-1 and TRBJ2-7; 7 nucleotides line up with TRBD2. The germline V gene has CDR1 SGHRS and CDR2 YFSETQ. The CDR3 runs 16 residues. Trimming cost V 3 bases and J 3 bases; bases outside gene matches: 12. DNA of the CDR3: TGCGCCAGCAGCTCCGGTCTGGGCGGGAGACACTACGAGCAGTACTTC. As protein: CASSSGLGGRHYEQYF.